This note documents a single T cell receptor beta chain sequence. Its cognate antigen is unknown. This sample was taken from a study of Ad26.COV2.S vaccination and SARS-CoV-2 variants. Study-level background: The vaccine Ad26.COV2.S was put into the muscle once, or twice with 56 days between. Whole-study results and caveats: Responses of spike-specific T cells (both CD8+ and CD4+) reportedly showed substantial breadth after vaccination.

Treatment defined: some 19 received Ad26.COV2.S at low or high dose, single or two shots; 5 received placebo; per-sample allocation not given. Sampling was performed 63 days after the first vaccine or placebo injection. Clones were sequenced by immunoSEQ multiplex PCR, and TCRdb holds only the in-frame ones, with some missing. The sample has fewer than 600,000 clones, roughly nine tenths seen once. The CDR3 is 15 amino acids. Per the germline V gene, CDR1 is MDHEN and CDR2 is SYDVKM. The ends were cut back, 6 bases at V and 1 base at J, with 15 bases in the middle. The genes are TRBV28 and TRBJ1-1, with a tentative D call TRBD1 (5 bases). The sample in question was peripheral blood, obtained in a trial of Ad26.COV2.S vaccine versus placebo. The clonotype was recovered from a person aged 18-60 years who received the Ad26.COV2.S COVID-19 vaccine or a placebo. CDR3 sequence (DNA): TGTGCCAGCAGCTCTCACGGGGCGAAGAACACTGAAGCTTTCTTT. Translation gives CASSSHGAKNTEAFF.